The 25 T cell receptor beta chains below come from one sample, sequenced in a study of prognosis after radiotherapy for stage I lung cancer. Genomic DNA served as the source from which two-round multiplex PCR generated TCR beta CDR3 amplicons. Every TRBV and TRBJ gene had its own specific primer in first-round PCR. TCRdb re-called the multiplex PCR reads with MiXCR, one entry per CDR3 protein. The table includes more than 25,000 distinct CDR3 sequences, 25% to 35% detected once. The sample in question was PBMCs, obtained before or after stereotactic body radiation therapy (not recorded which). The receptors come from a donor aged 50 or older with non-small cell lung cancer.

A note on this clonotype: The junction does not match germline at one end; this may be a read error. The chain recombines TRBV2 with TRBJ1-2; D may be TRBD1 (6 bases). CDR1 SNHLY and CDR2 FYNNEI come from the germline V gene. The CDR3 length is 14 residues. The CDR3 sequence is CASSFDRTKYGYTF. Written as DNA, the CDR3 is TGTGCCAGCAGTTTCGACAGGACTAAATATGGCTACACCTTC. Full variable domain (missing parts from reference TRBV2 and TRBJ1-2): EPEVTQTPSHQVTQMGQEVILRCVPISNHLYFYWYRQILGQKVEFLVSFYNNEISEKSEIFDDQFSVERPDGSNFTLKIRSTKLEDSAMYFCASSFDRTKYGYTFGSGTRLTVV.

Of note for this clonotype: This clone may be a read error of a much larger clone one base away. The DNA of the CDR3 is TGTGCCAGCAGCCCCATGGTACTAGCGGGATCAGAGACCCAGTACTTC. Protein sequence: CASSPMVLAGSETQYF. The chain uses TRBV9 and TRBJ2-5; 10 bases match TRBD2. The J segment lost 4 bases and the V segment lost 4 bases, leaving 10 bases of the junction unmatched. The CDR3 has 16 residues. Germline CDR1 SGDLS, CDR2 YYNGEE.

The sample holds many counts of this clonotype. The V call is TRBV10-3, the J call TRBJ1-6, with D unclear. V was shortened by 11 bases and J by 1 base, with 9 bases between the two germline ends. The CDR3 runs 13 residues. CDR1 and CDR2 (germline): ENHRY, SYGVKD. The CDR3 sequence is CAAGSSYNSPLHF. Here the CDR3 DNA reads TGTGCCGCCGGGAGTTCCTATAATTCACCCCTCCACTTT.

The chain combines TRBV6-2 or TRBV6-3 with TRBJ1-2; TRBD1 agrees at 10 bases. Losses at the gene ends were 10 bases for V and 3 bases for J; bases not matched to a gene: 11. Germline loops: CDR1 MNHEY, CDR2 SVGEGT. The CDR3 consists of 15 residues. The CDR3 sequence: CATVTGGALHYGYTF. The DNA for the CDR3 is TGTGCCACCGTGACAGGGGGCGCGTTGCACTATGGCTACACCTTC.

The rearrangement joins TRBV18 to TRBJ2-3, with 9 bases matching TRBD1. CDR1 is KGHSH, CDR2 LQKENI, per germline. The CDR3 spans 15 residues. J gave up 4 bases and V 3 bases, and 5 bases lay outside the gene matches. Written as DNA, the CDR3 is TGTGCCAGCTCACCCCCGGGACAGGGATCAGATACGCAGTATTTT. Protein: CASSPPGQGSDTQYF.

The chain has TRBV28 and TRBJ2-3; tentative D call: TRBD1 (7 bases). V lost 4 bases and J lost 2, with 13 bases in between. The CDR3 spans 15 residues. Germline assignment: CDR1 MDHEN and CDR2 SYDVKM. The CDR3 sequence: CASSSAGQTTDTQYF. CDR3 sequence (DNA): TGTGCCAGCAGTTCCGCGGGACAGACCACAGATACGCAGTATTTT.

At least ten counts were recorded for this clonotype. V usage is TRBV5-6 and J usage is TRBJ1-3; D is perhaps TRBD1 (5 bases). V was pared by 2 bases and J by 0 bases, with 12 bases between. Looked up from germline, CDR1 is SGHDT and CDR2 is YYEEEE. The CDR3 is 16 residues long. This CDR3 reads CASSFGARDSGNTIYF. CDR3 DNA: TGTGCCAGCAGCTTTGGGGCCAGAGACTCTGGAAACACCATATATTTT.

The rearrangement links TRBV12-3 or TRBV12-4 to TRBJ2-5, with D unresolved. The last part of the DNA fits TRBJ2-1 better; the J call may be wrong. This CDR3 is built from 15 residues. CDR3 DNA sequence: TGTGCCAGCAGTTCGAACCCGGTCCTCGTGCATTATCAGTTCTTC. It encodes CASSSNPVLVHYQFF.

For this clonotype: A read error may be the cause here, since a much bigger clone is one base away. The chain is built from TRBV5-6 and TRBJ2-3; D ambiguous. CDR1 SGHDT and CDR2 YYEEEE come from the germline V gene. The CDR3 contains 12 residues. CDR3 nucleotide sequence: TGTGCCAGCAGCTTCTTCACATATACGCAGTATTTT. Translating it yields CASSFFTYTQYF. Complete variable domain (other parts from reference TRBV5-6 and TRBJ2-3): DAGVTQSPTHLIKTRGQQVTLRCSPKSGHDTVSWYQQALGQGPQFIFQYYEEEERQRGNFPDRFSGHQFPNYSSELNVNALLLGDSALYLCASSFFTYTQYFGPGTRLTVL.

This clonotype was seen at least ten times. The rearrangement links TRBV19 to TRBJ2-7; D might be TRBD1 (5 bases). The germline CDR1 and CDR2 sequences are LNHDA and SQIVND (reference sequence). The CDR3 loop spans 12 amino acids. V lost 2 bases to trimming and J lost 6 bases, with 8 bases between them. CDR3 sequence reads: CASSITGREQYF. CDR3 DNA: TGTGCCAGTAGTATAACAGGTCGCGAGCAGTACTTC. Full variable domain (rest looked up from reference TRBV19 and TRBJ2-7): DGGITQSPKYLFRKEGQNVTLSCEQNLNHDAMYWYRQDPGQGLRLIYYSQIVNDFQKGDIAEGYSVSREKKESFPLTVTSAQKNPTAFYLCASSITGREQYFGPGTRLTVT.

This clonotype has at least ten counts. The chain carries TRBV28 and TRBJ2-4; the D gene is possibly TRBD2 (5 bases). The CDR3 runs 13 residues. The germline CDR1 and CDR2 sequences are MDHEN and SYDVKM. Deletions cut 9 bases from V and 0 bases from J, with 9 bases between. CDR3 amino acids: CASFGLAKNIQYF. CDR3 sequence (DNA): TGTGCCAGTTTTGGACTAGCCAAAAACATTCAGTACTTC. Full variable domain (outside the CDR3, taken from reference TRBV28 and TRBJ2-4): DVKVTQSSRYLVKRTGEKVFLECVQDMDHENMFWYRQDPGLGLRLIYFSYDVKMKEKGDIPEGYSVSREKKERFSLILESASTNQTSMYLCASFGLAKNIQYFGAGTRLSVL.

The J gene is TRBJ1-2, the V gene TRBV30, with unresolved D. V was cut by 3 bases and J by 4 bases, with 9 bases left in between. This CDR3 region has 12 residues. Germline values: CDR1 GTSNPN, CDR2 SVGIG (reference sequence). The CDR3 DNA sequence: TGTGCCTGGAGAGACTCATCCTATGGCTACACCTTC. Residues: CAWRDSSYGYTF.

This clonotype was detected ten times or more. J is TRBJ2-1 and V is TRBV6-1; a possible D gene is TRBD2 (6 bases). V was shortened by 6 bases and J by 9 bases, with 12 bases between the two germline ends. Germline V gene data show CDR1 as MNHNS and CDR2 as SASEGT. This CDR3 spans 12 amino acids. In nucleotides, the CDR3 is TGTGCCAGCAGCCCGCGGGGCGGTGAGCAGTTCTTC. It is translated as CASSPRGGEQFF.

This clonotype has ten or more counts. CDR3 in DNA: TGTGCCAGCAGCCCCGGAGAGGCGAACACCGGGGAGCTGTTTTTT. Its translation is CASSPGEANTGELFF. This rearrangement joins TRBV11-3 to TRBJ2-2; unclear D gene. Trimming cost V 5 bases and J 0 bases, with 10 bases left between them. The CDR3 consists of 15 residues. Germline-derived CDR1 and CDR2 are SGHNT and YENEEA.

On this clonotype itself: This may arise from a read error, as a much more abundant clone is one base away. The chain uses TRBV6-1 and TRBJ1-1; D is unresolved. CDR3 length: 14 amino acids. Looked up from germline, CDR1 is MNHNS and CDR2 is SASEGT. The CDR3 is CASREESMNTEAYF. CDR3 nucleotide sequence: TGTGCCAGTAGGGAAGAGAGCATGAACACTGAAGCTTACTTT.

As for this clonotype: A read error may explain this, as a much larger clone is one base away. The chain recombines TRBV2 with TRBJ2-3; unclear D gene. The germline gives CDR1 SNHLY, CDR2 FYNNEI. The CDR3 spans 13 residues. V was clipped by 4 bases and J by 5 bases, with 10 bases between them. The CDR3 DNA reads as TGTGCCAGCAGTGTGTTACCGGAAGATACGCAGTATTTT. Translating gives CASSVLPEDTQYF.

By its share, this clonotype is medium-sized. The chain joins TRBV6-5 to TRBJ2-7; the D is unclear. CDR1 and CDR2 from the germline V gene are MNHEY and SVGAGI. The V end lost 4 bases, the J end lost 6 bases, and 19 bases lay between the germline ends. The CDR3 extends over 15 amino acids. CDR3 sequence: CASSSLRTHLGEQYF. As DNA, the CDR3 is TGTGCCAGCAGTTCTCTCCGAACCCATTTGGGCGAGCAGTACTTC.

The chain employs TRBV28 and TRBJ2-7; D is unclear. The CDR3 has 16 amino acids. Germline loops: CDR1 MDHEN, CDR2 SYDVKM. Trimming cost V 10 bases and J 2 bases, with 24 bases left between them. The CDR3 sequence is CAITEVAGRTAYEQYF. As DNA, the CDR3 is TGTGCCATCACCGAGGTGGCCGGCAGAACGGCCTACGAGCAGTACTTC. Supplemented by reference TRBV28 and TRBJ2-7, the full variable domain reads DVKVTQSSRYLVKRTGEKVFLECVQDMDHENMFWYRQDPGLGLRLIYFSYDVKMKEKGDIPEGYSVSREKKERFSLILESASTNQTSMYLCAITEVAGRTAYEQYFGPGTRLTVT.

Ten or more counts support this clonotype. This likely comes from a read error, as the CDR3 has no conserved phenylalanine or tryptophan at its end. The V gene is TRBV19, the J gene TRBJ1-5; no definite D call. Trimming pared 6 bases from V and 0 bases from J, leaving 9 bases between. Looked up from germline, CDR1 is LNHDA and CDR2 is SQIVND (reference sequence). CDR3 length: 14 amino acids. The CDR3 bases are TGTGCCAGTAGGGGCGCCAATAGCAATCAGCCCCAGCATCTT. Translating it yields CASRGANSNQPQHL.

There are many counts of this clonotype. Here the CDR3 reads CASSVEDSYNSPLHF. The CDR3 DNA reads as TGTGCCAGCAGCGTAGAAGATTCCTATAATTCACCCCTCCACTTT. This sequence joins TRBV9 and TRBJ1-6, with D uncertain. V was shortened by 0 bases and J by 1 base, with 5 bases between the two germline ends. The CDR3 has 15 amino acids. Germline V gene lookup returns CDR1 SGDLS and CDR2 YYNGEE.

The chain is built from TRBV15 and TRBJ1-1; 11 nucleotides agree with TRBD1. CDR1 and CDR2 (germline): LNHNV, YYDKDF (reference sequence). V shed 1 base, J shed 2 bases, and the junction held 12 bases outside the gene matches. The CDR3 covers 19 residues. The CDR3 region is CATSRGPGQGDFLNTEAFF. In DNA, the CDR3 is TGTGCCACCAGCAGAGGCCCGGGACAGGGGGATTTTCTTAACACTGAAGCTTTCTTT.

V is TRBV18 and J is TRBJ1-1, with D possibly being TRBD1 (5 bases). The CDR3 runs to 16 residues. CDR1 is KGHSH, CDR2 LQKENI, per germline. The V end lost 2 bases, the J end lost 4 bases, and 17 bases lay between the germline ends. The CDR3 loop is CASSPWAGEVSTEAFF. Written as DNA, the CDR3 is TGTGCCAGCTCACCATGGGCGGGGGAGGTCAGCACTGAAGCTTTCTTT.

This clonotype was observed many times. The rearrangement joins TRBV30 to TRBJ1-2; possibly TRBD1 for D (6 bases). This CDR3 contains 13 residues. The germline V gene encodes CDR1 GTSNPN and CDR2 SVGIG (reference sequence). V lost 0 bases to trimming and J lost 9 bases, with 14 bases between them. CDR3 DNA sequence: TGTGCCTGGAGTGTATTAGTAGGGGGAAGCTACACCTTC. Its protein product is CAWSVLVGGSYTF.

This clonotype was detected ten times or more. The chain carries TRBV20-1 and TRBJ2-7; unclear D gene. Trimming stripped 2 bases from V and 3 bases from J, with 11 bases between. Per the germline V gene, CDR1 is DFQATT and CDR2 is SNEGSKA (reference sequence). The length of the CDR3 is 13 residues. The CDR3 here is CSARISPSYEQYF. The CDR3 bases are TGCAGTGCTAGAATTAGTCCTAGCTACGAGCAGTACTTC.

The CDR3 coding sequence is TGTGCCAGTGCCTCTATATCGGCACAGGGGTTCAATCAGCCCCAGCATTTT. Protein sequence: CASASISAQGFNQPQHF. The chain employs TRBV19 and TRBJ1-5; 7 bases are a match to TRBD1. The CDR3 covers 17 residues. Trimming cost V 8 bases and J 3 bases; bases outside gene matches: 16. The germline V gene has CDR1 LNHDA and CDR2 SQIVND (reference sequence).